Each of the 19 T cell receptor beta chains below was sequenced from the same sample in a study of T-cell memory formation after mild COVID-19. TCRdb recomputed calls from the 5' RACE reads with MiXCR, one row per CDR3 protein. This sample yields roughly 300,000 distinct CDR3 sequences, of which under 20% are seen a single time; roughly 25% belongs to the top ten. The sequenced material came from PBMCs or a T cell subset sorted from them (not recorded which). The receptor source for this set is a man between 18 and 29 years old who had mild COVID-19 (a few samples of this study predate the infection). Cell type and time point are not known.

V gene TRBV20-1 combines with J gene TRBJ1-2; D unclear. CDR3 length: 12 residues. CDR1 and CDR2 (germline): DFQATT, SNEGSKA (reference sequence). V shed 3 bases and J shed 4 bases, with 9 bases lying between them. CDR3 DNA sequence: TGCAGTGCTAGGGGGAACCTCTATGGCTACACCTTC. The encoded protein is CSARGNLYGYTF.

In DNA form, the CDR3 reads TGTGCCAGCAGTGAAGAGGACAGGGAACAGCCCCAGCATTTT. Translating it yields CASSEEDREQPQHF. V gene TRBV6-1 combines with J gene TRBJ1-5, with TRBD1 matching over 8 bases. V gave up 1 base and J gave up 7 bases; unmatched junction bases: 3. Germline V CDR1 and CDR2: MNHNS, SASEGT. This CDR3 is 14 amino acids long.

V is TRBV5-6 and J is TRBJ1-2, with a tentative D call TRBD1 (6 bases). The germline V and J ends were trimmed by 4 bases and 2 bases, with 12 bases remaining between them. CDR3 length equals 14 residues. Germline V gene data show CDR1 as SGHDT and CDR2 as YYEEEE. The CDR3 nucleotides are TGTGCCAGCAGCGGGGGCAGTTGGAACTATGGCTACACCTTC. Translating gives CASSGGSWNYGYTF.

J is TRBJ2-5 and V is TRBV10-3; TRBD1 agrees at 9 bases. CDR3 length: 15 residues. Trimming took 2 bases from V and 4 from J; bases not matched to a gene: 5. CDR1 is ENHRY and CDR2 is SYGVKD in the germline V gene. As DNA, the CDR3 is TGTGCCATCAGTGAGACAGGGGGCGCGGGAGAGACCCAGTACTTC. Protein: CAISETGGAGETQYF.

This clonotype has a handful of counts. This sequence joins TRBV7-2 and TRBJ2-5; TRBD2 matches at 9 bases. V was clipped by 1 base and J by 5 bases; unmatched bases: 8. From germline, CDR1 is SGHTA and CDR2 FQGNSA. The CDR3 loop spans 16 amino acids. In DNA form, the CDR3 reads TGTGCCAGCAGCTTAGTGGCGGGGGGGCTAGGGGAGACCCAGTACTTC. It codes for CASSLVAGGLGETQYF.

Ten or more counts support this clonotype. The rearrangement uses TRBV5-1 and TRBJ1-1; D gene ambiguous. The CDR3 contains 14 residues. Germline V gene data show CDR1 as SGHRS and CDR2 as YFSETQ. Trimming removed 0 bases at V and 2 bases at J, with 8 bases between. The DNA of the CDR3 is TGCGCCAGCAGCTTGGCCCCAGCAAACACTGAAGCTTTCTTT. It translates to CASSLAPANTEAFF.

The chain links TRBV5-6 to TRBJ1-6, with 8 bases that match TRBD1. With 4 bases clipped from V and 9 bases from J, the junction kept 0 bases outside the gene matches. This CDR3 comprises 12 residues. Germline assignment: CDR1 SGHDT and CDR2 YYEEEE. CDR3 bases: TGTGCCAGCAGCGGACAGGGTTCACCCCTCCACTTT. It specifies CASSGQGSPLHF.

This chain links TRBV29-1 with TRBJ2-7; no clear D gene. The germline V gene has CDR1 SQVTM and CDR2 ANQGSEA. This CDR3 region has 11 residues. The CDR3 DNA sequence: TGCGCGGTATCCAGAAACAACGAGCAGTACTTC. Protein product: CAVSRNNEQYF.

The chain is built from TRBV3-1 and TRBJ2-7; either TRBD1 or TRBD2 may supply D (5 bases each). The CDR3 length is 15 residues. The V gene's germline CDR1 is LGHDT and CDR2 YNNKEL (reference sequence). The germline V and J ends were trimmed by 3 bases and 1 base, with 13 bases remaining between them. The DNA for the CDR3 is TGTGCCAGCAGCCACGGCGCCGGGGCTTCCTACGAGCAGTACTTC. Its protein product is CASSHGAGASYEQYF.

This clonotype appeared a few times. The chain uses TRBV11-2 and TRBJ2-7; 8 bases are a match to TRBD1. Germline CDR1 and CDR2: SGHAT and FQNNGV. J gave up 5 bases and V 4 bases, and 7 bases lay outside the gene matches. The length of the CDR3 is 14 residues. CDR3 coding DNA: TGTGCCAGCAGCTCAGTCAGGGGGCGGAACGAGCAGTACGTC. As protein: CASSSVRGRNEQYV.

This clonotype appeared a few times. V and J are TRBV5-5 and TRBJ1-1; D is possibly TRBD1 (5 bases). CDR3 length: 12 amino acids. The V and J ends lost 7 bases and 5 bases respectively, with 12 bases between them. Germline values: CDR1 SGHKS, CDR2 YYEKEE (reference sequence). The CDR3 coding sequence is TGTGCCAGCGTCTCGGGGGGGACTGAAGCTTTCTTT. This translates into CASVSGGTEAFF.

This clonotype was seen at least ten times. The chain is built from TRBV5-6 and TRBJ2-3; TRBD2 matches 12 bases. The CDR3 consists of 15 residues. The germline V gene has CDR1 SGHDT and CDR2 YYEEEE. With V trimmed by 4 bases and J by 5 bases, 5 bases remained unmatched. This CDR3 is CASSQLAGGRDTQYF. CDR3 coding DNA: TGTGCCAGCAGCCAGCTAGCGGGGGGGCGAGATACGCAGTATTTT.

The J gene is TRBJ1-1, the V gene TRBV7-9; perhaps TRBD1 as D (5 bases). The CDR3 covers 15 residues. V dropped 5 bases and J dropped 5 bases, with 18 bases sitting between them. Germline assignment: CDR1 SEHNR and CDR2 FQNEAQ (reference sequence). The CDR3 sequence: CASSPPWGPGTEAFF. CDR3 sequence (DNA): TGTGCCAGCAGCCCGCCATGGGGCCCGGGGACTGAAGCTTTCTTT.

V is TRBV5-5 and J is TRBJ2-1; no definite D call. Germline V gene lookup returns CDR1 SGHKS and CDR2 YYEKEE (reference sequence). This CDR3 is 12 amino acids long. V was trimmed by 2 bases and J by 9 bases, leaving 9 bases between them. The CDR3 loop is CASSFISFEQFF. In nucleotides, the CDR3 is TGTGCCAGCAGCTTTATAAGTTTTGAGCAGTTCTTC.

This clonotype was counted only a few times. This chain links TRBV20-1 with TRBJ1-4; no firm D call. V dropped 6 bases and J dropped 4 bases, with 9 bases sitting between them. In germline, CDR1 is DFQATT, CDR2 SNEGSKA (reference sequence). The CDR3 sequence is 12 residues long. The CDR3 DNA follows: TGCAGTGCGCCAGTGCGTAATGAAAAACTGTTTTTT. This encodes CSAPVRNEKLFF.

This chain links TRBV10-3 with TRBJ1-3; TRBD1 agrees at 7 bases. V lost 2 bases and J lost 0; bases outside the gene matches: 4. In germline, CDR1 is ENHRY, CDR2 SYGVKD. The CDR3 covers 16 residues. The CDR3 DNA is TGTGCCATCAGTGAGGGGACAGTAATCTCTGGAAACACCATATATTTT. It specifies CAISEGTVISGNTIYF.

The chain is built from TRBV9 and TRBJ2-7; either TRBD1 or TRBD2 may supply D (5 bases each). V lost 4 bases, J lost 2 bases, and 13 bases lay in between. CDR3 length: 14 amino acids. Germline V gene data show CDR1 as SGDLS and CDR2 as YYNGEE. The DNA for the CDR3 is TGTGCCAGCAGCCCCGACGTGGGGGCCTACGAGCAGTACTTC. Translated: CASSPDVGAYEQYF.

This clonotype was seen a single time. The rearrangement uses TRBV4-1 and TRBJ2-6; D ambiguous. Trimming took 5 bases from V and 0 from J, leaving 11 bases between them. Looked up from germline, CDR1 is MGHRA and CDR2 is YSYEKL. There are 16 residues in the CDR3. The CDR3 is CASSTAPHSGANVLTF. DNA of the CDR3: TGCGCCAGCAGCACGGCACCGCACTCTGGGGCCAACGTCCTGACTTTC.

J is TRBJ1-1 and V is TRBV12-3 or TRBV12-4; the D gene is possibly TRBD1 (6 bases). Trimming stripped 7 bases from V and 0 bases from J, with 15 bases between. The CDR3 loop spans 15 amino acids. The CDR3 loop is CASTSGTLVNTEAFF. In DNA form, the CDR3 reads TGTGCCAGCACCTCCGGGACATTAGTGAACACTGAAGCTTTCTTT.